This T cell receptor beta chain derives from a study of response to subunit inactivated influenza vaccine. Only a few counts were recorded for this clonotype. What it recognizes is unknown. TCRdb re-called the RT-PCR reads through MiXCR, storing one row per CDR3 protein. The data contain about 500,000 distinct CDR3 sequences, 16% of them singletons. CDR3 length: 15 amino acids. CDR1 and CDR2 from the germline V gene are SGHTA and FQGNSA. Trimming took off 0 bases at V and 4 bases at J, with 9 bases between the two ends. Overall study findings and caveats: Each seasonal influenza vaccination, the authors suggested, recruits few new T cells.

The specimen comprised CD4+ T cells sorted from PBMCs, sampled roughly 24 months after vaccination. V usage is TRBV7-2 and J usage is TRBJ1-4; D gene uncertain. The TCR comes from a man between 50 and 69 years old who received an inactivated influenza vaccine. The CDR3 DNA sequence: TGTGCCAGCAGCTTAGCGCGAGGGCATAATGAAAAACTGTTTTTT. Its translation is CASSLARGHNEKLFF.